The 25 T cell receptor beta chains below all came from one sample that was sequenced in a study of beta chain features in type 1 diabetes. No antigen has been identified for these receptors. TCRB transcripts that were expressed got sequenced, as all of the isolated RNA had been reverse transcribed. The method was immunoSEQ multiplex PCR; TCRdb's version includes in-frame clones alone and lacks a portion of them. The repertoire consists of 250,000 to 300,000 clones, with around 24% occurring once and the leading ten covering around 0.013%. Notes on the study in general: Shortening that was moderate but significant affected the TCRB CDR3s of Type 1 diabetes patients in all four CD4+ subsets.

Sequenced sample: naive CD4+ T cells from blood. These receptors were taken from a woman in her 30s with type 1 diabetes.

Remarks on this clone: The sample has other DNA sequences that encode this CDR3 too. This chain's CDR3 is CASSLSGGQPQHF. CDR3 bases: TGCGCCAGCAGCTTGTCGGGGGGTCAGCCCCAGCATTTT. The chain joins TRBV5-1 to TRBJ1-5, with D possibly matching TRBD1 (5 bases). The CDR3 is 13 amino acids. Germline CDR1 reads SGHRS; CDR2 reads YFSETQ. With 1 base removed from V and 6 bases from J, the gap between germline ends came to 8 bases.

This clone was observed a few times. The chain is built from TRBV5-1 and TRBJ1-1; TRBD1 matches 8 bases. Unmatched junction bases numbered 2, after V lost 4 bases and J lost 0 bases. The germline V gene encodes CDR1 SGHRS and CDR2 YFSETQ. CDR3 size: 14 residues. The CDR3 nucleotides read TGCGCCAGCAGCCCGGGACAGGTGAACACTGAAGCTTTCTTT. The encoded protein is CASSPGQVNTEAFF. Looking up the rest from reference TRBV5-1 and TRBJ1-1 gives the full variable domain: KAGVTQTPRYLIKTRGQQVTLSCSPISGHRSVSWYQQTPGQGLQFLFEYFSETQRNKGNFPGRFSGRQFSNSRSEMNVSTLELGDSALYLCASSPGQVNTEAFFGQGTRLTVV.

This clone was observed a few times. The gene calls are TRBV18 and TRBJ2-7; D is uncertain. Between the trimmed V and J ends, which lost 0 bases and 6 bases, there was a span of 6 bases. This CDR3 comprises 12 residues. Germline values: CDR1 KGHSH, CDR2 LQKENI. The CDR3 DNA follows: TGTGCCAGCTCACCACCCCTGTCCGAGCAGTACTTC. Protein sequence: CASSPPLSEQYF. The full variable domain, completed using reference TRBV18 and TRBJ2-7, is NAGVMQNPRHLVRRRGQEARLRCSPMKGHSHVYWYRQLPEEGLKFMVYLQKENIIDESGMPKERFSAEFPKEGPSILRIQQVVRGDSAAYFCASSPPLSEQYFGPGTRLTVT.

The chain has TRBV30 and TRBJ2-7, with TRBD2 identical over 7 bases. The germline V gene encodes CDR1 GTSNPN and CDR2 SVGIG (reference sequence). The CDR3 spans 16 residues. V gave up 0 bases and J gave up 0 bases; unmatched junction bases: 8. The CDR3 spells CAWSVRRGSDSYEQYF. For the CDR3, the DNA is TGTGCCTGGAGTGTACGGCGCGGGAGTGACTCCTACGAGCAGTACTTC.

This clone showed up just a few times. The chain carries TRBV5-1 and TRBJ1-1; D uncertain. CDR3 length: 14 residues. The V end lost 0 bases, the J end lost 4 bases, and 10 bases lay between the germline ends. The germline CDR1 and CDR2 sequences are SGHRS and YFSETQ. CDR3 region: CASSLEGGGTEAFF. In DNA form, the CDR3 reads TGCGCCAGCAGCTTGGAGGGAGGCGGCACTGAAGCTTTCTTT.

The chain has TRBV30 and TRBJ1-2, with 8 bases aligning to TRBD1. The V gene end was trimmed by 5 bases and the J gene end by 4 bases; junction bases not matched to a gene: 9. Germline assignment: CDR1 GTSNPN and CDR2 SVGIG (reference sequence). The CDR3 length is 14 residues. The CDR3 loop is CAWGQGNDGYGYTF. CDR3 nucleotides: TGTGCCTGGGGACAGGGAAATGACGGCTATGGCTACACCTTC.

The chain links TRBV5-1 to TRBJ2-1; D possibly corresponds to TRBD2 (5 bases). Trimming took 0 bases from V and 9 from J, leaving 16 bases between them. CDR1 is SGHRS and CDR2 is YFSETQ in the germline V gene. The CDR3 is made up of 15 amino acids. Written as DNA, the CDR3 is TGCGCCAGCAGCTTGGTTGGACTGGACCTCGCTGAGCAGTTCTTC. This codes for CASSLVGLDLAEQFF.

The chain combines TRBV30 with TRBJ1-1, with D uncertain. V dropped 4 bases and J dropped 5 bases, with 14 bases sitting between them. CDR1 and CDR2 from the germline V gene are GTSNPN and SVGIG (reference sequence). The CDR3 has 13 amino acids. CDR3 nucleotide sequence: TGTGCCTGGACCCTCTCGGAGTCGACTGAAGCTTTCTTT. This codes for CAWTLSESTEAFF.

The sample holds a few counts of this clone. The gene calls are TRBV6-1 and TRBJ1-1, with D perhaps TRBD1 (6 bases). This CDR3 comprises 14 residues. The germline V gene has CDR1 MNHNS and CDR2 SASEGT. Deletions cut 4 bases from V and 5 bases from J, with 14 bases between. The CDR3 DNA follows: TGTGCCAGCAGTGTTAGGGGGGAGGGGACTGAAGCTTTCTTT. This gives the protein CASSVRGEGTEAFF.

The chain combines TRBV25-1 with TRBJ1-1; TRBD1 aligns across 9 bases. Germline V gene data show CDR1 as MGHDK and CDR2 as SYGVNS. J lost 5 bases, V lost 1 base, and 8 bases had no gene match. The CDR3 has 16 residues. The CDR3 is CASSEWSGQGLTEAFF. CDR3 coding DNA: TGTGCCAGCAGTGAATGGTCGGGACAGGGTTTGACTGAAGCTTTCTTT.

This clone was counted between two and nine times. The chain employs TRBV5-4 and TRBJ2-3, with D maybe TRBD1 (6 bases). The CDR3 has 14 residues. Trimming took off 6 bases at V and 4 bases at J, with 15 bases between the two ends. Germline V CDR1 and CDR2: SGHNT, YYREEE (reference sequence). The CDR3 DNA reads TGTGCCAGCATAGGTCAACAGGGATCAGATACGCAGTATTTT. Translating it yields CASIGQQGSDTQYF.

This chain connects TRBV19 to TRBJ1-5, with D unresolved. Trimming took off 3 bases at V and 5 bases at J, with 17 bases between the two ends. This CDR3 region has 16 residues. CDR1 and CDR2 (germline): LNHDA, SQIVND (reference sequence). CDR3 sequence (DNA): TGTGCCAGTAGTATTTTCGGGGTGGGCTTTGATCAGCCCCAGCATTTT. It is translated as CASSIFGVGFDQPQHF.

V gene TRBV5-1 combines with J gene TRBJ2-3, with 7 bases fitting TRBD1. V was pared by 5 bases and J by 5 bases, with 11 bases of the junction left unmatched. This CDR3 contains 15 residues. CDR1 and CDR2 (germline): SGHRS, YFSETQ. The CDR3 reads CASRYTGQIEDTQYF. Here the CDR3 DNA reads TGCGCCAGCAGATATACGGGACAGATCGAAGATACGCAGTATTTT.

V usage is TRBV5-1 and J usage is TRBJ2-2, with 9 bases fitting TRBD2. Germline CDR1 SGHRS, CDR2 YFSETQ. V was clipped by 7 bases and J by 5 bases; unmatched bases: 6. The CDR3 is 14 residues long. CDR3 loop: CASSGLAGTGELFF. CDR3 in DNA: TGCGCCAGCTCGGGACTAGCTGGGACCGGGGAGCTGTTTTTT.

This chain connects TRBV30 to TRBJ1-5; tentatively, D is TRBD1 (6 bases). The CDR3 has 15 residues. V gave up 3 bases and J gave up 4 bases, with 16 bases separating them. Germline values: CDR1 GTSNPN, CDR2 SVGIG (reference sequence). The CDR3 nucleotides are TGTGCCTGGAGCTATCCAGGGGTTGGGAATCAGCCCCAGCATTTT. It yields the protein CAWSYPGVGNQPQHF.

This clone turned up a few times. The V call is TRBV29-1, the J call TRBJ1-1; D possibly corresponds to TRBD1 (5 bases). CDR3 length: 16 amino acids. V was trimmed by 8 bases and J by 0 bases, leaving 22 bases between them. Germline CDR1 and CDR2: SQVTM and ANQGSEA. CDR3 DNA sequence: TGCAGCCCCACCGTAAGGGGTTTGGAAATGAACACTGAAGCTTTCTTT. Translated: CSPTVRGLEMNTEAFF.

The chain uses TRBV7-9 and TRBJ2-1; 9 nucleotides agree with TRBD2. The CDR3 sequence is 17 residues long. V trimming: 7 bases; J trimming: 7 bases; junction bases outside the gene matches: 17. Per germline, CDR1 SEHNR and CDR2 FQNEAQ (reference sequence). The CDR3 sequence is CASNPSRGREGRNEQFF. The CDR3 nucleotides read TGTGCCAGCAACCCGAGCCGGGGGCGGGAGGGCCGGAATGAGCAGTTCTTC.

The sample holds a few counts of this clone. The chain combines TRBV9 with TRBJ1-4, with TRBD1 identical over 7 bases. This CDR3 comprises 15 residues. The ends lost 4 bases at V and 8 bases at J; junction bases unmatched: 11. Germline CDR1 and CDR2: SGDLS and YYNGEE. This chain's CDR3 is CASSSDREAGEKLFF. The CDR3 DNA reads TGTGCCAGCAGCTCCGACAGGGAGGCGGGAGAAAAACTGTTTTTT. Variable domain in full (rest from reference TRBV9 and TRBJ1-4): DSGVTQTPKHLITATGQRVTLRCSPRSGDLSVYWYQQSLDQGLQFLIQYYNGEERAKGNILERFSAQQFPDLHSELNLSSLELGDSALYFCASSSDREAGEKLFFGSGTQLSVL.

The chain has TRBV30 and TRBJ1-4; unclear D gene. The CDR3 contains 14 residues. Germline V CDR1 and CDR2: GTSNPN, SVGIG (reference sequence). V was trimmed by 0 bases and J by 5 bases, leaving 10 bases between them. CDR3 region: CAWSVQSSNEKLFF. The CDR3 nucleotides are TGTGCCTGGAGTGTCCAGTCCTCGAATGAAAAACTGTTTTTT.

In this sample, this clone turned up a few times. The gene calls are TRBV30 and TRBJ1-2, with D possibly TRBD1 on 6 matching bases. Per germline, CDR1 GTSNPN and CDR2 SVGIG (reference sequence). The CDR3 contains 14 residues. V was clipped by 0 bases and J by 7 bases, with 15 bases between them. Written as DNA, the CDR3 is TGTGCCTGGAGTGTTTTAACAGGGACGGGTGGCTACACCTTC. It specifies CAWSVLTGTGGYTF.

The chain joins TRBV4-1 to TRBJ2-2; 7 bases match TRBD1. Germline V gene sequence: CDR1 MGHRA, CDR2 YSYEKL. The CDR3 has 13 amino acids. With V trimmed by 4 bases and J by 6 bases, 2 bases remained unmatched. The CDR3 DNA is TGCGCCAGCAGCCTAAGGGGGCCCGGGGAGCTGTTTTTT. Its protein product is CASSLRGPGELFF.

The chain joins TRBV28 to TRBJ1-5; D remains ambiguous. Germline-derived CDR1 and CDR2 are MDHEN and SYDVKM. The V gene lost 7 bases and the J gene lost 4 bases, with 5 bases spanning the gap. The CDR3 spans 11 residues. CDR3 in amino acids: CASTTNQPQHF. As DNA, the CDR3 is TGTGCCAGCACCACTAATCAGCCCCAGCATTTT. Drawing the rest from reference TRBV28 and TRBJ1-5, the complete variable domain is DVKVTQSSRYLVKRTGEKVFLECVQDMDHENMFWYRQDPGLGLRLIYFSYDVKMKEKGDIPEGYSVSREKKERFSLILESASTNQTSMYLCASTTNQPQHFGDGTRLSIL.

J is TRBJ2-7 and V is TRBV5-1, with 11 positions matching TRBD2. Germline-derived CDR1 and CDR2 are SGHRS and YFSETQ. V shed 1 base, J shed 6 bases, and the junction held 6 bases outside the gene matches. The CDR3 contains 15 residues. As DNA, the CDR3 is TGCGCCAGCAGCTTGACTAGCGGGAGAACGGTCGAGCAGTACTTC. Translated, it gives CASSLTSGRTVEQYF.

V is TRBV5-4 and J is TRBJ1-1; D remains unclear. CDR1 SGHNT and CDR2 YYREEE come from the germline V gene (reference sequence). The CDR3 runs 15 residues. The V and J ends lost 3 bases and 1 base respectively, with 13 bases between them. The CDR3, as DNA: TGTGCCAGCAGCTCTCCGAGCGTTGGGAACACTGAAGCTTTCTTT. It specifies CASSSPSVGNTEAFF.

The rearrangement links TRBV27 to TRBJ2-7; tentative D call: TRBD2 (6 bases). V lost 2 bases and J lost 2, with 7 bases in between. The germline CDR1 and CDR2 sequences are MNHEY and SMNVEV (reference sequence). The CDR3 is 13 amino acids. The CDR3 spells CASSLVAAYEQYF. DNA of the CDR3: TGTGCCAGCAGTTTAGTAGCGGCCTACGAGCAGTACTTC.